The 10 T cell receptor beta chains below all came from one sample that was sequenced in a study of blood T cell repertoires in COVID-19. Sequencing used immunoSEQ multiplex PCR; TCRdb keeps in-frame clones, though not all of them. The sample has some 100,000 clones, 88% seen once. Sequenced: peripheral blood. All receptors come from a woman between 55 and 75 years old with acute or convalescent COVID-19.

The chain uses TRBV6-6 and TRBJ1-5; 11 positions match TRBD1. The trim removed 0 bases at V and 14 bases at J, leaving 6 bases unmatched. The CDR3 runs 14 residues. Germline CDR1 reads MNHNY; CDR2 reads SVGAGI (reference sequence). In DNA, the CDR3 is TGTGCCAGCAGTTACTCGGGACAGGGGGGGAAAGAGCATTTT. This codes for CASSYSGQGGKEHF.

The chain links TRBV30 to TRBJ2-7, with D perhaps TRBD2 (6 bases). Trimming cost V 0 bases and J 9 bases, with 12 bases left between them. The CDR3 length is 12 residues. Germline V lookup: CDR1 GTSNPN, CDR2 SVGIG (reference sequence). CDR3 in DNA: TGTGCCTGGAGTGTCGAGGGAGGAACGCAGTACTTC. It yields the protein CAWSVEGGTQYF.

This clone was detected once. The chain has TRBV19 and TRBJ2-1, with D possibly being TRBD2 (6 bases). Germline V gene data show CDR1 as LNHDA and CDR2 as SQIVND (reference sequence). V was shortened by 2 bases and J by 8 bases, with 16 bases between the two germline ends. This CDR3 region has 15 residues. CDR3 in DNA: TGTGCCAGTAGTATACGGGGGAGCCCTTGGGATGAGCAGTTCTTC. Translation gives CASSIRGSPWDEQFF.

This rearrangement joins TRBV24-1 to TRBJ2-1; weak D call: TRBD2 (6 bases). Trimming took off 3 bases at V and 5 bases at J, with 16 bases between the two ends. This CDR3 is built from 16 residues. CDR1 and CDR2 (germline): KGHDR, SFDVKD. The CDR3 protein is CATSDTRGGNHNEQFF. The DNA of the CDR3 is TGTGCCACCAGTGATACCCGGGGAGGCAATCACAATGAGCAGTTCTTC.

The V and J genes are TRBV19 and TRBJ1-1; 8 bases align to TRBD1. The CDR3 runs to 15 residues. V trimming: 6 bases; J trimming: 1 base; junction bases outside the gene matches: 7. The germline V gene encodes CDR1 LNHDA and CDR2 SQIVND (reference sequence). The CDR3 spells CASSPDRGGNTEAFF. The CDR3 DNA reads TGTGCCAGTAGCCCAGACAGGGGAGGGAACACTGAAGCTTTCTTT. Looking up the rest from reference TRBV19 and TRBJ1-1 gives the full variable domain: DGGITQSPKYLFRKEGQNVTLSCEQNLNHDAMYWYRQDPGQGLRLIYYSQIVNDFQKGDIAEGYSVSREKKESFPLTVTSAQKNPTAFYLCASSPDRGGNTEAFFGQGTRLTVV.

CDR3 residues: CASSRTGGETQYF. The CDR3 DNA reads TGTGCCAGCAGCCGGACAGGCGGGGAGACCCAGTACTTC. The rearrangement links TRBV11-1 to TRBJ2-5; 7 nucleotides agree with TRBD1. CDR1 and CDR2 from the germline V gene are SGHAT and FQDESV (reference sequence). With V trimmed by 5 bases and J by 5 bases, 5 bases remained unmatched. CDR3 length equals 13 residues.

This clone was found once. The chain recombines TRBV28 with TRBJ1-1; a weak D match, TRBD1 (5 bases). V lost 6 bases and J lost 5, with 16 bases in between. Germline-derived CDR1 and CDR2 are MDHEN and SYDVKM. The CDR3 totals 14 residues. The CDR3 reads CASRPGGAWTEAFF. The CDR3 DNA sequence: TGTGCCAGCAGGCCTGGAGGGGCTTGGACTGAAGCTTTCTTT.

The genes are TRBV11-2 and TRBJ1-1, with TRBD1 as a possible D gene (6 bases). This CDR3 is 12 amino acids long. Germline V CDR1 and CDR2: SGHAT, FQNNGV. V was cut by 5 bases and J by 9 bases, with 13 bases left in between. The CDR3 DNA is TGTGCCAGCAGCCCTGTAAGGGGGAAAGCTTTCTTT. This encodes CASSPVRGKAFF.

This clone was detected once. V usage is TRBV7-2 and J usage is TRBJ1-2; 7 bases line up with TRBD1. J gave up 3 bases and V 7 bases, and 5 bases lay outside the gene matches. This CDR3 contains 13 residues. Looked up from germline, CDR1 is SGHTA and CDR2 is FQGNSA. The CDR3 DNA reads TGTGCCAGCACCCCTGACAGGGACTATGGCTACACCTTC. It is translated as CASTPDRDYGYTF. The whole variable domain, remainder taken from reference TRBV7-2 and TRBJ1-2, is GAGVSQSPSNKVTEKGKDVELRCDPISGHTALYWYRQSLGQGLEFLIYFQGNSAPDKSGLPSDRFSAERTGGSVSTLTIQRTQQEDSAVYLCASTPDRDYGYTFGSGTRLTVV.

The chain uses TRBV7-2 and TRBJ2-5; 7 bases agree with TRBD2. Germline V gene lookup returns CDR1 SGHTA and CDR2 FQGNSA. The CDR3 is 14 residues long. The V gene end was trimmed by 4 bases and the J gene end by 4 bases; junction bases not matched to a gene: 6. The CDR3 sequence is CASSSQSGGETQYF. The CDR3 DNA follows: TGTGCCAGCAGCTCACAGTCGGGGGGAGAGACCCAGTACTTC.